The following is a TCR beta chain sequence with its context. What it binds is unknown. The PCR made use of 60 Vbeta and 13 Jbeta primers. Some clones are missing from TCRdb's copy, which holds only in-frame ones; the method was immunoSEQ multiplex PCR. The sample records 100,000 to 150,000 clones, more than 65% being singletons. This CDR3 has 13 amino acids. V lost 5 bases and J 1 base, leaving 8 bases between the germline ends. The germline V gene has CDR1 WSHSY and CDR2 SAAADI. The sample belongs to a study of cytomegalovirus exposure and HLA in healthy donors. Findings and limits, study-wide: TCR beta sequences reportedly predicted the HLA-A and HLA-B alleles of most subjects accurately.

The chain is built from TRBV10-2 and TRBJ2-5; D not resolved. This sequence was found in a man between 50 and 59 years old in good health and CMV-seronegative. The sample was PBMCs. CDR3 nucleotide sequence: TGCGCCAGCAGTTCGGGTCTCCAAGAGACCCAGTACTTC. As protein: CASSSGLQETQYF.